Below, one T cell receptor (beta chain) is given with its context. The table lists this clonotype with a few counts. It has no known antigen specificity. No much larger clonotype is one base removed from it; base qualities were not supplied. Measured from the cysteine to the phenylalanine, the CDR3 is 15 residues long. The retained sequence is limited to the CDR3, 45 bases, with the frame set at the first base. The junction carries 11 bases between V and J, which are trimmed by 2 bases and 0 bases respectively. In the germline V gene, CDR1 corresponds to LGHNA and CDR2 to YSLEER. The data belong to a study of CD8 T cells in ankylosing spondylitis listed by TCRdb under 2017. Background for the entire study: To find TCR variants linked to disease, the study profiled T cell receptor beta repertoires in ankylosing spondylitis patients and healthy donors. The whole study cohort included about a hundred healthy donors and around 24 ankylosing spondylitis patients. Peripheral blood was sampled, and synovial fluid was also collected from ankylosing spondylitis patients.

The run used an Illumina HiSeq 2500. Quantitative 5'-RACE with molecular barcodes was the method used to prepare the TCR beta libraries. Turning to the authors' computational methods: Disease-linked TCR variants were identified with a new computational method built on a probabilistic model of VDJ rearrangement. The public reads were reprocessed in TCRdb via fastp at Q25 and MiXCR, keeping in-frame beta chains. When rows share a CDR3 protein, they turn into one entry using the most common DNA and genes. Here the V and J calls rest on TCRdb's processing, not on the authors' analysis. The sample has more than 650,000 distinct CDR3 sequences on record, 12% of them singletons. The top ten hold under 0.6% of the sample. On the study overall, not on this receptor specifically: Some TCR beta motif variants had previously been reported in synovial fluid and blood of reactive arthritis patients, which suggested common disease-initiation mechanisms. Blood from ankylosing spondylitis patients appeared to be characterized by a TCR beta motif composed of about eight highly homologous amino acid variants. In peripheral blood, the disease-linked clones were found at relatively low frequencies and had a CD8+ phenotype. The disease-linked clones were reported to be significantly enriched in matched synovial fluid samples from ankylosing spondylitis patients.

The sequenced sample consisted of blood, either unsorted or a sorted T cell fraction (not recorded which). This TCR derives from a male donor with ankylosing spondylitis. The chain is assembled from TRBV4-3 and TRBJ2-7; no D gene call is confident. The CDR3 here reads CASSQYSTLSYEQYF. At the DNA level, the sequence is TGCGCCAGCAGCCAATACAGCACTCTCTCCTACGAGCAGTACTTC.